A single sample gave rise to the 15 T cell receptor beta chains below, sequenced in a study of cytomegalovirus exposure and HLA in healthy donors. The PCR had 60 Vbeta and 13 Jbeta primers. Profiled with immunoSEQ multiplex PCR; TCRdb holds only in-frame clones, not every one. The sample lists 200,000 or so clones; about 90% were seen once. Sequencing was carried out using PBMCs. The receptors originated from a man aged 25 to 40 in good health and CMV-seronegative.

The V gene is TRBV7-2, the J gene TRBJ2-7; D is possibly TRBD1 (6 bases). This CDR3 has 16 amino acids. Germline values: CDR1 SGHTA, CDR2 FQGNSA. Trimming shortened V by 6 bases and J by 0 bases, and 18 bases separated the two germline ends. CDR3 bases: TGTGCCAGCAGACACCGAACAGGGTTCGGCTCCTACGAGCAGTACTTC. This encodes CASRHRTGFGSYEQYF. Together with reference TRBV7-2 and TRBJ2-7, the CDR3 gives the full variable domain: GAGVSQSPSNKVTEKGKDVELRCDPISGHTALYWYRQSLGQGLEFLIYFQGNSAPDKSGLPSDRFSAERTGGSVSTLTIQRTQQEDSAVYLCASRHRTGFGSYEQYFGPGTRLTVT.

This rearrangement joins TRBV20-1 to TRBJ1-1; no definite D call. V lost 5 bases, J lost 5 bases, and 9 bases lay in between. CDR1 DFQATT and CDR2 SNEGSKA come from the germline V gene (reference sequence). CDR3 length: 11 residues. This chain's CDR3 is CSAWPSTEAFF. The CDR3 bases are TGCAGTGCTTGGCCCTCGACTGAAGCTTTCTTT.

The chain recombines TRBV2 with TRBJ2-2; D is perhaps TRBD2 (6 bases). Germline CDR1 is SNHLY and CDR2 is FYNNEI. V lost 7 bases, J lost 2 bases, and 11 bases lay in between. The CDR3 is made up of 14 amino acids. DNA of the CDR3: TGTGCCAGCACACGGGGGTTAAACACCGGGGAGCTGTTTTTT. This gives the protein CASTRGLNTGELFF.

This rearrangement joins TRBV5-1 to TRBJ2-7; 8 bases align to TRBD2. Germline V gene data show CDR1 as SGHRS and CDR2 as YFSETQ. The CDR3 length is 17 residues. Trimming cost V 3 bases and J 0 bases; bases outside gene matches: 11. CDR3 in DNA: TGCGCCAGCAGCTCAGACTCACTAGCGGATTACTCCTACGAGCAGTACTTC. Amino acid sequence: CASSSDSLADYSYEQYF.

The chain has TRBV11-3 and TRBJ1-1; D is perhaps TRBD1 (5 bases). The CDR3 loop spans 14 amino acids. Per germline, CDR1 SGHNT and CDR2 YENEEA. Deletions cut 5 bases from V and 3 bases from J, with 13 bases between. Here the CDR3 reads CASSHEGGDTEAFF. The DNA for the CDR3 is TGTGCCAGCAGCCACGAGGGAGGGGACACTGAAGCTTTCTTT.

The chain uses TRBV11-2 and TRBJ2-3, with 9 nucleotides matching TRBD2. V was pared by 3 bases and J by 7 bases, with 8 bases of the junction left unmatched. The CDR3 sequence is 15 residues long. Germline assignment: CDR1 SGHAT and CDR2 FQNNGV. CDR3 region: CASSFPGLAGNTQYF. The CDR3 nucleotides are TGTGCCAGCAGCTTTCCAGGCCTAGCGGGAAATACGCAGTATTTT.

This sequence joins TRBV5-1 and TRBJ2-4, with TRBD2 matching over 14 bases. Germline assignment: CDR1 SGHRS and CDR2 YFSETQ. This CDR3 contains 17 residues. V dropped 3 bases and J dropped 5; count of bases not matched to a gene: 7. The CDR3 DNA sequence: TGCGCCAGCAGCTCTGGACTAGCGGGAGGTCTAGAAAACATTCAGTACTTC. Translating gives CASSSGLAGGLENIQYF.

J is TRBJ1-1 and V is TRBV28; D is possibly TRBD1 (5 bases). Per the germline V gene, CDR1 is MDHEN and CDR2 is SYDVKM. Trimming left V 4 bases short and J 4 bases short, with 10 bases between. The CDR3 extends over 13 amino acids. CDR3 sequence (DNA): TGTGCCAGCAGTTACCGGGGGAGCACTGAAGCTTTCTTT. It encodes CASSYRGSTEAFF.

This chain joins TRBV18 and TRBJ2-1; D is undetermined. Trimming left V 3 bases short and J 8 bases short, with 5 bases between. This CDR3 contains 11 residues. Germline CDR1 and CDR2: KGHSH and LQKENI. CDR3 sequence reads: CASSPRDEQFF. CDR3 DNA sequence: TGTGCCAGCTCACCCCGGGATGAGCAGTTCTTC. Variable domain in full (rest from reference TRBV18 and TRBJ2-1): NAGVMQNPRHLVRRRGQEARLRCSPMKGHSHVYWYRQLPEEGLKFMVYLQKENIIDESGMPKERFSAEFPKEGPSILRIQQVVRGDSAAYFCASSPRDEQFFGPGTRLTVL.

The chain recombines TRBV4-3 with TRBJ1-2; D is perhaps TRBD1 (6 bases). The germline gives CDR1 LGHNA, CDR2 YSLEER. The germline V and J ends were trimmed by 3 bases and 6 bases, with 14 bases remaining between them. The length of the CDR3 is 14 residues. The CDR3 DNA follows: TGCGCCAGCAGCCAGCCGGGACACGAAAATGGCTACACCTTC. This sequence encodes CASSQPGHENGYTF.

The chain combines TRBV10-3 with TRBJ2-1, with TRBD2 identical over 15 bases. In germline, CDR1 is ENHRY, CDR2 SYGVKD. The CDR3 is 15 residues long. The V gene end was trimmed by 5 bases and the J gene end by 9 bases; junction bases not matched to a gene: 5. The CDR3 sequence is CAISPPGLAGGEQFF. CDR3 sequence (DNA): TGTGCCATCAGTCCCCCGGGACTAGCGGGAGGTGAGCAGTTCTTC.

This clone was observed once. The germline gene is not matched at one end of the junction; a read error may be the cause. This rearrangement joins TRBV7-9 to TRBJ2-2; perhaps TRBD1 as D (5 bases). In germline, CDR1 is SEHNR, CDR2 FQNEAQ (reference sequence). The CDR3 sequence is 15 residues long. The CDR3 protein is CSSSKGDGNTGELFF. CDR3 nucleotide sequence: TGTTCCAGCAGCAAAGGGGATGGGAACACCGGGGAGCTGTTTTTT.

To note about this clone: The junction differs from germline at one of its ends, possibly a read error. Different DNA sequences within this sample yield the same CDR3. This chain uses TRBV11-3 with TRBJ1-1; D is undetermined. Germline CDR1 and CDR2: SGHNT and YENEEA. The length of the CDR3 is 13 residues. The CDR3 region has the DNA TGTGCCAGCAGCCTAGATCGAGAAACTGAAGCTTTCTTT. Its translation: CASSLDRETEAFF.

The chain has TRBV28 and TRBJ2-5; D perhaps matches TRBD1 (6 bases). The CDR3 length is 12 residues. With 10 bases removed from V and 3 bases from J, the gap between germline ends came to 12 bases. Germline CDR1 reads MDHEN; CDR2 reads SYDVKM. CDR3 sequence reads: CATEDREETQYF. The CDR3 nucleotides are TGTGCCACCGAGGACAGAGAAGAGACCCAGTACTTC.

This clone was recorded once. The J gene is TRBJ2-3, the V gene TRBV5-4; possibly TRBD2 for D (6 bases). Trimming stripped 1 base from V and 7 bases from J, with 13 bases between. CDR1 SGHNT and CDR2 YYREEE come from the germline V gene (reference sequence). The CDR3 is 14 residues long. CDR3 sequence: CASSLSSGYNTQYF. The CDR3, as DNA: TGTGCCAGCAGCTTGAGCAGCGGGTACAATACGCAGTATTTT. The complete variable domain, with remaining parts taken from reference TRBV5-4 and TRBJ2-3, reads ETGVTQSPTHLIKTRGQQVTLRCSSQSGHNTVSWYQQALGQGPQFIFQYYREEENGRGNFPPRFSGLQFPNYSSELNVNALELDDSALYLCASSLSSGYNTQYFGPGTRLTVL.